Listed here are 17 T cell receptor beta chains from one sample, sequenced in a study of Tregs in tolerant kidney transplant recipients. The nonmyeloablative bone marrow transplants came from related graft donors, with transient mixed chimerism. Assay: immunoSEQ multiplex PCR; the TCRdb copy retains only in-frame clones and omits some. The sample yields tens of thousands of clones, over 75% seen once. Sequenced here: CD4+ T cells from blood (PBMCs), sampled 24 months after the transplant. Every receptor here comes from a human patient who received a combined kidney and bone marrow transplant. Some T cells may be provided by the graft donor.

V and J are TRBV28 and TRBJ1-1; TRBD1 aligns across 10 bases. Germline-derived CDR1 and CDR2 are MDHEN and SYDVKM. V lost 11 bases and J lost 1; bases outside the gene matches: 1. This CDR3 is 12 amino acids long. The CDR3 nucleotides are TGTGCCGGACAGGGGGGGAACACTGAAGCTTTCTTT. This sequence encodes CAGQGGNTEAFF.

This chain joins TRBV7-8 and TRBJ2-7; D possibly corresponds to TRBD2 (5 bases). V shed 1 base and J shed 3 bases, with 10 bases lying between them. Germline V lookup: CDR1 SGHVS, CDR2 FQNEAQ. The CDR3 is 14 amino acids. This CDR3 reads CASSLGVGSYEQYF. The CDR3 DNA reads TGTGCCAGCAGCTTAGGTGTGGGGAGCTACGAGCAGTACTTC.

This clone was counted a few times. V usage is TRBV7-9 and J usage is TRBJ1-2, with 7 positions matching TRBD1. CDR3 length: 12 amino acids. CDR1 is SEHNR, CDR2 FQNEAQ, per germline (reference sequence). V dropped 5 bases and J dropped 8; count of bases not matched to a gene: 5. In DNA form, the CDR3 reads TGTGCCAGCAGCCGAGACAGGGAAGGCTACACCTTC. Its translation is CASSRDREGYTF. The full variable domain, rest sourced from reference TRBV7-9 and TRBJ1-2, is DTGVSQNPRHKITKRGQNVTFRCDPISEHNRLYWYRQTLGQGPEFLTYFQNEAQLEKSRLLSDRFSAERPKGSFSTLEIQRTEQGDSAMYLCASSRDREGYTFGSGTRLTVV.

The chain recombines TRBV19 with TRBJ2-3; 7 nucleotides match TRBD1. Germline lookup yields CDR1 LNHDA and CDR2 SQIVND (reference sequence). The CDR3 loop spans 15 amino acids. Trimming took 3 bases from V and 3 from J; bases not matched to a gene: 6. The CDR3 DNA follows: TGTGCCAGTAGTATTAGGCAGGGGGTTACAGATACGCAGTATTTT. Protein: CASSIRQGVTDTQYF. Together with reference TRBV19 and TRBJ2-3, the CDR3 gives the full variable domain: DGGITQSPKYLFRKEGQNVTLSCEQNLNHDAMYWYRQDPGQGLRLIYYSQIVNDFQKGDIAEGYSVSREKKESFPLTVTSAQKNPTAFYLCASSIRQGVTDTQYFGPGTRLTVL.

The V and J genes are TRBV5-1 and TRBJ2-2; a weak D match, TRBD1 (6 bases). The germline gives CDR1 SGHRS, CDR2 YFSETQ. V was shortened by 7 bases and J by 4 bases, with 17 bases between the two germline ends. CDR3 length: 15 residues. In nucleotides, the CDR3 is TGCGCCAGCGGTATCCAGGGGTCCCTCACCGGGGAGCTGTTTTTT. Amino acids: CASGIQGSLTGELFF.

Note on this clone: The sample holds other DNA sequences that translate to the same CDR3. V and J are TRBV4-1 and TRBJ1-6; no clear D. CDR1 MGHRA and CDR2 YSYEKL come from the germline V gene. The V gene lost 4 bases and the J gene lost 0 bases, with 16 bases spanning the gap. The CDR3 has 18 residues. CDR3 residues: CASSPRTASSSYNSPLHF. The CDR3 DNA follows: TGCGCCAGCAGCCCCCGGACTGCATCAAGCTCCTATAATTCACCCCTCCACTTT.

In its sample, this clone was seen once. This sequence joins TRBV9 and TRBJ1-5; 7 bases map to TRBD1. V was pared by 7 bases and J by 0 bases, with 10 bases of the junction left unmatched. The germline V gene has CDR1 SGDLS and CDR2 YYNGEE. The CDR3 runs 16 residues. The CDR3, as DNA: TGTGCCAGCTGTTGGGGGGACAGCGTTAGCAATCAGCCCCAGCATTTT. It is translated as CASCWGDSVSNQPQHF.

The V and J genes are TRBV7-3 and TRBJ2-1; 13 bases match TRBD2. With V trimmed by 5 bases and J by 2 bases, 6 bases remained unmatched. CDR3 length: 17 residues. Germline V gives CDR1 SGHTA, CDR2 FQGTGA. The CDR3: CASSPTSGGITYNEQFF. In nucleotides, the CDR3 is TGTGCCAGCAGCCCGACTAGCGGGGGGATCACCTACAATGAGCAGTTCTTC.

The J gene is TRBJ1-4, the V gene TRBV27, with a tentative D call TRBD1 (5 bases). V lost 7 bases and J lost 3, with 21 bases in between. The CDR3 extends over 17 amino acids. Germline V gene sequence: CDR1 MNHEY, CDR2 SMNVEV (reference sequence). CDR3 residues: CASTPRYSRVSNEKLFF. DNA for the CDR3: TGTGCCAGCACCCCCCGCTACTCCAGGGTGTCTAATGAAAAACTGTTTTTT.

The J gene is TRBJ2-1, the V gene TRBV6-1, with 9 bases fitting TRBD1. The CDR3 totals 13 residues. Germline lookup yields CDR1 MNHNS and CDR2 SASEGT. J lost 10 bases, V lost 4 bases, and 5 bases had no gene match. The CDR3 DNA is TGTGCCAGCAGTGCCCACAGGGGGCACGAGCAGTTCTTC. As protein: CASSAHRGHEQFF.

The chain is built from TRBV9 and TRBJ2-7; 12 bases match TRBD2. CDR1 and CDR2 (germline): SGDLS, YYNGEE. The J segment lost 8 bases and the V segment lost 0 bases, leaving 9 bases of the junction unmatched. This CDR3 region has 16 residues. The DNA of the CDR3 is TGTGCCAGCAGCGTAGCTAGCGGGGGGGCGGGTATTCAGCAGTACTTC. Its protein is CASSVASGGAGIQQYF.

This clone was observed a single time. V usage is TRBV19 and J usage is TRBJ2-1; weak D call: TRBD1 (6 bases). V was trimmed by 5 bases and J by 5 bases, leaving 10 bases between them. The CDR3 spans 13 residues. Germline CDR1 is LNHDA and CDR2 is SQIVND (reference sequence). The CDR3 sequence: CASSPRTDNEQFF. Here the CDR3 DNA reads TGTGCCAGTAGTCCCCGGACAGACAATGAGCAGTTCTTC.

The V call is TRBV28, the J call TRBJ2-5, with D tentatively TRBD1 (6 bases). The CDR3 covers 14 residues. Germline V gene data show CDR1 as MDHEN and CDR2 as SYDVKM. Trimming stripped 6 bases from V and 1 base from J, with 12 bases between. The CDR3: CASSEGQTQETQYF. In DNA form, the CDR3 reads TGTGCCAGCAGCGAAGGACAGACCCAAGAGACCCAGTACTTC.

The rearrangement joins TRBV2 to TRBJ2-7, with TRBD2 matching over 8 bases. J lost 2 bases, V lost 7 bases, and 7 bases had no gene match. The CDR3 is 14 amino acids. Germline V CDR1 and CDR2: SNHLY, FYNNEI. The CDR3 sequence: CASTGSGRTYEQYF. In DNA form, the CDR3 reads TGTGCCAGCACGGGAAGCGGGAGAACCTACGAGCAGTACTTC.

This chain joins TRBV11-2 and TRBJ2-1, with 13 bases that match TRBD2. Trimming at V came to 5 bases and at J to 2 bases, leaving 3 bases not matched to a gene. CDR1 and CDR2 (germline): SGHAT, FQNNGV. The CDR3 runs 16 residues. The CDR3 DNA reads TGTGCCAGCAGCCCAGGGACTAGCGGGACCTACAATGAGCAGTTCTTC. This translates into CASSPGTSGTYNEQFF.

The table lists this clone with a count of one. This chain connects TRBV5-4 to TRBJ2-1; 11 nucleotides agree with TRBD2. This CDR3 region has 15 residues. Germline assignment: CDR1 SGHNT and CDR2 YYREEE (reference sequence). Trimming cost V 0 bases and J 4 bases; bases outside gene matches: 0. CDR3 protein: CASSLGLAGYNEQFF. DNA for the CDR3: TGTGCCAGCAGCTTGGGACTAGCGGGATACAATGAGCAGTTCTTC.

V usage is TRBV7-2 and J usage is TRBJ1-1, with 7 bases identical to TRBD1. Germline V gene data show CDR1 as SGHTA and CDR2 as FQGNSA. J was trimmed by 4 bases and V by 6 bases; bases with no gene match: 5. CDR3 length equals 13 residues. The CDR3 is CASSTPGGTEAFF. The CDR3, as DNA: TGTGCCAGCAGTACTCCAGGGGGCACTGAAGCTTTCTTT.